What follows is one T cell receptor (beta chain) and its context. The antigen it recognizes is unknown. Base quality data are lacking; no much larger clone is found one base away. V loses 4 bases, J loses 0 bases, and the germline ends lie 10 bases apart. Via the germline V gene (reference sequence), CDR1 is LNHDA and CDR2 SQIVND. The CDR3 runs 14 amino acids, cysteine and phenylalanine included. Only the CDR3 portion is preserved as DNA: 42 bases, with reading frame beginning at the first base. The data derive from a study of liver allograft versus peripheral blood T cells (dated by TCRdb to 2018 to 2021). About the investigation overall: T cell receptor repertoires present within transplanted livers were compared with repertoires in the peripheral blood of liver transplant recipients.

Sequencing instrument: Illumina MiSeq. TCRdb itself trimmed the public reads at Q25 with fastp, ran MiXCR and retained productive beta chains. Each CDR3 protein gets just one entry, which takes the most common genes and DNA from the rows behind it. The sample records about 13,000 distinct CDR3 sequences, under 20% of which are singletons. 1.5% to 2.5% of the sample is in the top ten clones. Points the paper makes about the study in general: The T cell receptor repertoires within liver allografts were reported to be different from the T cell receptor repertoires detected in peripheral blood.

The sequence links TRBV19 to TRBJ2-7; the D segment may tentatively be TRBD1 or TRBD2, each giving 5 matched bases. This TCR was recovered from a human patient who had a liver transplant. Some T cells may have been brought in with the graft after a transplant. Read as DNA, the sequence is TGTGCCAGTAGTACATTGGGGACCTCCTACGAGCAGTACTTC. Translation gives CASSTLGTSYEQYF.